This T cell receptor (beta chain) was captured in a study of shared clonotypes between healthy human individuals. Study-wide context: The donor pool was made up of a couple of women and a few men aged 18 to 49.

On this clone itself: No antigen is known for it.

This table comes from immunoSEQ multiplex PCR, and its TCRdb copy is limited to in-frame clones, with some not included. The sample shows around 1.5 million clones, under 99% of them seen only once. Nashville, Tennessee was home to all donors, each a Caucasian adult. Regarding the study as a whole: Sharing across four donors was highest in naive CD4 (roughly 5%) and lowest in memory CD8 (roughly 0.4%). Despite large depth, rarefaction showed incomplete sorted-subset sequencing.

The receptor was isolated from a man aged 25 to 40 in good health. Sequencing used naive CD4+ T cells sorted from blood. The sample's subset: CD45RA+ positively selected.

The CDR3 protein is CASRSPPGSRGNTEAFF. The CDR3 nucleotides are TGTGCCAGCAGATCTCCCCCAGGGTCCCGGGGGAACACTGAAGCTTTCTTT. The V gene is TRBV7-2, the J gene TRBJ1-1, with D maybe TRBD1 (5 bases). The V end was cut by 6 bases, the J end by 1 base, with 21 bases between. This CDR3 is built from 17 residues. CDR1 is SGHTA and CDR2 is FQGNSA in the germline V gene.